Included here is one TCR beta chain sequence, with context. The sample belongs to a study of cytomegalovirus exposure and HLA in healthy donors. PCR amplification relied on 60 Vbeta primers (plus 13 Jbeta primers). Clones were sequenced by immunoSEQ multiplex PCR, and TCRdb holds only the in-frame ones, with some missing. The sample lists some 130,000 clones; around 83% were seen once. Unmatched junction bases numbered 3, after V lost 2 bases and J lost 4 bases. The germline V gene has CDR1 SGHVS and CDR2 FNYEAQ. The CDR3 is 15 residues long. The chain is built from TRBV7-6 and TRBJ1-3; 9 bases align to TRBD1. This receptor was obtained from a girl aged 2-10 years in good health and CMV-seronegative. The sequenced sample consisted of PBMCs. CDR3 bases: TGTGCCAGCAGCTTAAGGACAGGGGTCGGAAACACCATATATTTT. Its translation: CASSLRTGVGNTIYF.